This T cell receptor (beta chain) derives from a study of OX40 agonist ivuxolimab in advanced cancers. Study-wide results and caveats: With doses of 0.1 to 3.0 mg/kg, CD4+ and CD8+ blood T cells had undergone clonal expansion by week 6.

Patients with a history of autoimmune disease or on systemic immunosuppression were excluded. Trimming removed 0 bases from V and 3 bases from J, with 10 bases in between. Germline assignment: CDR1 SGHNT and CDR2 YYREEE (reference sequence). The CDR3 has 14 amino acids. This clone came up a few times. The antigen is undetermined. The repertoire was sequenced with immunoSEQ multiplex PCR; TCRdb's copy has only in-frame clones and lacks some. Found here are over 40,000 clones, about four fifths of them singletons; the top ten hold 4.5% to 5.5%. This chain links TRBV5-4 with TRBJ2-7, with a possible D match to TRBD2 (5 bases). The sample in question was CD4+ or CD8+ T cells sorted from blood, obtained in a trial of the OX40 agonist ivuxolimab. This TCR derives from an adult with an advanced solid tumor such as melanoma, head and neck, liver or kidney cancer. CDR3 coding DNA: TGTGCCAGCAGCTTGGAGGCGAGCGGCTACGAGCAGTACTTC. This gives the protein CASSLEASGYEQYF.